These 30 T cell receptor beta chains were all obtained from the same sample, sequenced in a study of shared clonotypes between healthy human individuals. Using immunoSEQ multiplex PCR, the repertoire was profiled, and TCRdb retains in-frame clones only, with some absent. The profile shows 2,100,000 or so clones, approximately 94% of them singletons. The sequencing input was naive CD4+ T cells sorted from blood. Subset reported: CD45RA+ positively selected. These receptors came from a man in his late teens or twenties in good health.

This chain uses TRBV7-9 with TRBJ1-1, with a weak D call TRBD1 (5 bases). The CDR3 has 15 amino acids. The V end lost 1 base, the J end lost 3 bases, and 12 bases lay between the germline ends. Germline V CDR1 and CDR2: SEHNR, FQNEAQ (reference sequence). Written as DNA, the CDR3 is TGTGCCAGCAGCTTAGGGTCGGCGGGGGACACTGAAGCTTTCTTT. Translation: CASSLGSAGDTEAFF.

A note on this clone: Other DNA sequences in the same sample also yield this CDR3. The J gene is TRBJ2-3, the V gene TRBV18; TRBD2 aligns across 15 bases. The CDR3 runs 17 residues. V dropped 3 bases and J dropped 3; count of bases not matched to a gene: 4. Germline V gene lookup returns CDR1 KGHSH and CDR2 LQKENI. The CDR3 sequence is CASSPSGLAGGTDTQYF. As DNA, the CDR3 is TGTGCCAGCTCACCTTCCGGACTAGCGGGAGGGACAGATACGCAGTATTTT.

The CDR3 coding sequence is TGCGCCAGCAGTGCACGGATTGGGAATTCACCCCTCCACTTT. This codes for CASSARIGNSPLHF. The V call is TRBV10-1, the J call TRBJ1-6; D unresolved. Germline CDR1 and CDR2: WNHNN and SYGVQD (reference sequence). V dropped 4 bases and J dropped 7 bases, with 11 bases sitting between them. The CDR3 spans 14 residues.

V and J are TRBV11-2 and TRBJ1-4; 9 positions match TRBD1. Per germline, CDR1 SGHAT and CDR2 FQNNGV. The junction had 19 bases not matched to a gene; V was cut back by 5 bases and J by 9 bases. The CDR3 extends over 18 amino acids. The CDR3: CASSPIRTGGGLNKKLFF. DNA for the CDR3: TGTGCCAGCAGCCCCATAAGAACAGGGGGCGGTTTAAATAAAAAACTGTTTTTT.

The genes are TRBV5-8 and TRBJ1-3; D ambiguous. CDR1 is SGHTS, CDR2 YDEGEE, per germline. V was pared by 1 base and J by 4 bases, with 15 bases between. This CDR3 is 16 amino acids long. CDR3 in amino acids: CASSLIIIRGGNTIYF. Here the CDR3 DNA reads TGTGCCAGCAGCTTGATAATTATCCGAGGGGGAAACACCATATATTTT.

The CDR3: CASSQTGRQEEQYF. Written as DNA, the CDR3 is TGTGCCAGCAGCCAAACCGGCCGCCAGGAAGAGCAGTACTTC. V and J are TRBV4-2 and TRBJ2-7; D is unclear. V lost 2 bases to trimming and J lost 7 bases, with 15 bases between them. CDR3 length: 14 residues. CDR1 LGHNA and CDR2 YNFKEQ come from the germline V gene.

This chain connects TRBV19 to TRBJ1-1; no clear D. The CDR3 spans 14 residues. V lost 7 bases, J lost 2 bases, and 14 bases lay in between. Germline loops: CDR1 LNHDA, CDR2 SQIVND (reference sequence). CDR3 sequence reads: CASTYGRVNTEAFF. The CDR3 nucleotides read TGTGCCAGTACCTACGGACGGGTCAACACTGAAGCTTTCTTT.

This chain connects TRBV5-4 to TRBJ1-1; 7 nucleotides align to TRBD1. The V gene end was trimmed by 0 bases and the J gene end by 4 bases; junction bases not matched to a gene: 6. CDR3 length equals 15 residues. Germline CDR1 reads SGHNT; CDR2 reads YYREEE (reference sequence). CDR3 loop: CASSLALPGGTEAFF. The CDR3 DNA follows: TGTGCCAGCAGCTTGGCCCTACCAGGGGGCACTGAAGCTTTCTTT.

The chain uses TRBV13 and TRBJ1-1; 8 nucleotides align to TRBD1. The CDR3 loop spans 15 amino acids. The germline V gene has CDR1 PRHDT and CDR2 FYEKMQ (reference sequence). The V segment lost 1 base and the J segment 4 bases; nucleotides outside the gene matches: 5. The CDR3 spells CASSLVGQGPTEAFF. The CDR3, as DNA: TGTGCCAGCAGCTTAGTAGGACAGGGACCCACTGAAGCTTTCTTT.

The chain joins TRBV27 to TRBJ2-7; D is perhaps TRBD1 (6 bases). Trimming left V 9 bases short and J 1 base short, with 16 bases between. CDR3 length equals 14 residues. CDR1 MNHEY and CDR2 SMNVEV come from the germline V gene (reference sequence). This CDR3 is CASRRPGQSYEQYF. CDR3 in DNA: TGTGCCAGTCGCAGACCGGGACAATCCTACGAGCAGTACTTC.

This clone was observed once. The chain joins TRBV14 to TRBJ2-1, with TRBD2 matching 8 bases. This CDR3 region has 16 residues. CDR1 and CDR2 (germline): SGHDN, FVKESK. With V trimmed by 5 bases and J by 9 bases, 15 bases remained unmatched. The CDR3, as DNA: TGTGCCAGCAGCTCAATATCAAGCGGGAGTCGGGGTGAGCAGTTCTTC. Translated: CASSSISSGSRGEQFF.

In nucleotides, the CDR3 is TGTGCCACCAGCAGAGATCGGGTGAACTCTGGAAACACCATATATTTT. As protein: CATSRDRVNSGNTIYF. The rearrangement joins TRBV15 to TRBJ1-3; no reliable D call. Trimming took off 0 bases at V and 0 bases at J, with 9 bases between the two ends. Germline lookup yields CDR1 LNHNV and CDR2 YYDKDF (reference sequence). The CDR3 runs to 16 residues. Combining the CDR3 with reference TRBV15 and TRBJ1-3 gives the whole variable domain DAMVIQNPRYQVTQFGKPVTLSCSQTLNHNVMYWYQQKSSQAPKLLFHYYDKDFNNEADTPDNFQSRRPNTSFCFLDIRSPGLGDTAMYLCATSRDRVNSGNTIYFGEGSWLTVV.

Turning to this clone: Other nucleotide sequences from this sample produce the same CDR3. The chain combines TRBV12-5 with TRBJ2-5; 9 nucleotides agree with TRBD1. Germline V gives CDR1 LGHNT, CDR2 FRNRAP. The trim removed 5 bases at V and 5 bases at J, leaving 6 bases unmatched. This CDR3 has 14 residues. The CDR3 spells CASGPGQGGETQYF. The CDR3, as DNA: TGTGCTAGTGGTCCGGGACAGGGCGGGGAGACCCAGTACTTC.

The V call is TRBV27, the J call TRBJ2-6; the match to TRBD1 covers 7 bases. The CDR3 runs 15 residues. The germline CDR1 and CDR2 sequences are MNHEY and SMNVEV (reference sequence). V was clipped by 7 bases and J by 2 bases; unmatched bases: 5. The CDR3 protein is CASKQTGTGANVLTF. CDR3 nucleotides: TGTGCCAGCAAACAGACAGGGACTGGGGCCAACGTCCTGACTTTC.

J is TRBJ2-2 and V is TRBV11-1; 7 nucleotides align to TRBD2. V shed 7 bases, J shed 0 bases, and the junction held 5 bases outside the gene matches. Germline V lookup: CDR1 SGHAT, CDR2 FQDESV (reference sequence). This CDR3 region has 15 residues. CDR3 in amino acids: CASTKTSTNTGELFF. Here the CDR3 DNA reads TGTGCCAGCACTAAGACTAGCACGAACACCGGGGAGCTGTTTTTT.

As concerns this clone: Other DNA sequences within the sample encode an identical CDR3. The V and J genes are TRBV7-2 and TRBJ2-3; D is unclear. This CDR3 has 12 residues. Between the trimmed V and J ends, which lost 5 bases and 1 base, there was a span of 4 bases. CDR1 is SGHTA, CDR2 FQGNSA, per germline. CDR3 residues: CASSQRTDTQYF. CDR3 coding DNA: TGTGCCAGCAGCCAGCGCACAGATACGCAGTATTTT.

The chain has TRBV7-2 and TRBJ2-7; D uncertain. V shed 5 bases and J shed 7 bases, with 18 bases lying between them. This CDR3 spans 14 amino acids. Germline V gives CDR1 SGHTA, CDR2 FQGNSA. DNA of the CDR3: TGTGCCAGCAGCCCTTCGCGCCTCAGGCTGGAGCAGTACTTC. This gives the protein CASSPSRLRLEQYF.

The chain uses TRBV29-1 and TRBJ1-3, with 11 nucleotides matching TRBD1. Germline V gives CDR1 SQVTM, CDR2 ANQGSEA. V trimming: 6 bases; J trimming: 1 base; junction bases outside the gene matches: 2. The CDR3 length is 14 residues. CDR3 amino acids: CSVDRGRSGNTIYF. CDR3 bases: TGCAGCGTGGACAGGGGGCGATCTGGAAACACCATATATTTT.

The chain joins TRBV5-4 to TRBJ2-5, with 7 bases fitting TRBD1. Germline values: CDR1 SGHNT, CDR2 YYREEE (reference sequence). The junction had 5 bases not matched to a gene; V was cut back by 3 bases and J by 3 bases. CDR3 size: 14 residues. The CDR3, as DNA: TGTGCCAGCAGCTCCTGGGACAGAGAAGAGACCCAGTACTTC. As protein: CASSSWDREETQYF. Drawing the rest from reference TRBV5-4 and TRBJ2-5, the complete variable domain is ETGVTQSPTHLIKTRGQQVTLRCSSQSGHNTVSWYQQALGQGPQFIFQYYREEENGRGNFPPRFSGLQFPNYSSELNVNALELDDSALYLCASSSWDREETQYFGPGTRLLVL.

The CDR3 sequence: CASRYREETQYF. CDR3 coding DNA: TGTGCCAGCAGGTACAGGGAGGAGACCCAGTACTTC. This chain uses TRBV6-1 with TRBJ2-5; D perhaps matches TRBD1 (6 bases). CDR1 is MNHNS, CDR2 SASEGT, per germline. V lost 6 bases and J 5 bases, leaving 10 bases between the germline ends. The CDR3 spans 12 residues.

The chain has TRBV5-1 and TRBJ2-7; possibly TRBD1 or TRBD2 for D (5 bases each). The V gene's germline CDR1 is SGHRS and CDR2 YFSETQ. V lost 0 bases and J 7 bases, leaving 20 bases between the germline ends. This CDR3 has 16 amino acids. In DNA form, the CDR3 reads TGCGCCAGCAGCTTGGGAGCGGCAGGGTCGACCAGGGAGCAGTACTTC. This gives the protein CASSLGAAGSTREQYF.

This chain connects TRBV7-6 to TRBJ2-1; no reliable D call. Germline-derived CDR1 and CDR2 are SGHVS and FNYEAQ. The CDR3 has 13 amino acids. Trimming removed 2 bases from V and 10 bases from J, with 12 bases in between. The CDR3 region is CASSLTSTIEQFF. The DNA of the CDR3 is TGTGCCAGCAGCTTAACTTCTACAATCGAGCAGTTCTTC.

CDR3 amino acids: CASSDLGAGNTIYF. CDR3 coding DNA: TGTGCCAGCAGTGATTTGGGGGCTGGAAACACCATATATTTT. The V and J genes are TRBV2 and TRBJ1-3; TRBD1 is a possible D gene (5 bases). This CDR3 is built from 14 residues. Trimming took 3 bases from V and 2 from J, leaving 8 bases between them. Germline CDR1 SNHLY, CDR2 FYNNEI.

V gene TRBV7-9 combines with J gene TRBJ2-3, with 9 positions matching TRBD2. The junction had 2 bases not matched to a gene; V was cut back by 1 base and J by 0 bases. Germline CDR1 reads SEHNR; CDR2 reads FQNEAQ (reference sequence). The CDR3 contains 16 residues. The CDR3 spells CASSLGLAASTDTQYF. The CDR3 bases are TGTGCCAGCAGCTTAGGACTAGCGGCTAGCACAGATACGCAGTATTTT. Combining the CDR3 with reference TRBV7-9 and TRBJ2-3 gives the whole variable domain DTGVSQNPRHKITKRGQNVTFRCDPISEHNRLYWYRQTLGQGPEFLTYFQNEAQLEKSRLLSDRFSAERPKGSFSTLEIQRTEQGDSAMYLCASSLGLAASTDTQYFGPGTRLTVL.

The chain recombines TRBV6-1 with TRBJ1-5, with D possibly being TRBD1 (6 bases). The CDR3 runs to 13 residues. Germline-derived CDR1 and CDR2 are MNHNS and SASEGT. Trimming cost V 6 bases and J 8 bases, with 14 bases left between them. The chain's CDR3 is CASSTGFVEPQHF. The CDR3 nucleotides read TGTGCCAGCAGCACAGGGTTTGTGGAGCCCCAGCATTTT.

With regard to this clone: Other DNA sequences in the sample encode the same CDR3. The chain employs TRBV5-1 and TRBJ2-3, with 7 positions matching TRBD2. Trimming removed 0 bases from V and 1 base from J; junction bases left unmatched: 2. The germline V gene has CDR1 SGHRS and CDR2 YFSETQ. The length of the CDR3 is 15 residues. CDR3 coding DNA: TGCGCCAGCAGCTTGGGCGGGGGACGCACAGATACGCAGTATTTT. Protein: CASSLGGGRTDTQYF.

Only one count was recorded for this clone. V usage is TRBV6-5 and J usage is TRBJ2-7, with 7 bases aligning to TRBD1. Germline V gene data show CDR1 as MNHEY and CDR2 as SVGAGI. This CDR3 comprises 13 residues. The ends lost 4 bases at V and 7 bases at J; junction bases unmatched: 7. In DNA form, the CDR3 reads TGTGCCAGCAGTTCCTTGACAGGGTTAGAGCAGTACTTC. It specifies CASSSLTGLEQYF.

The chain combines TRBV30 with TRBJ2-4; 7 bases agree with TRBD2. The CDR3 has 12 residues. CDR1 is GTSNPN and CDR2 is SVGIG in the germline V gene (reference sequence). V shed 7 bases, J shed 3 bases, and the junction held 3 bases outside the gene matches. In DNA form, the CDR3 reads TGTGCCTCAAGGGAGGGCAAAAACATTCAGTACTTC. The encoded protein is CASREGKNIQYF. The full variable domain, rest sourced from reference TRBV30 and TRBJ2-4, is SQTIHQWPATLVQPVGSPLSLECTVEGTSNPNLYWYRQAAGRGLQLLFYSVGIGQISSEVPQNLSASRPQDRQFILSSKKLLLSDSGFYLCASREGKNIQYFGAGTRLSVL.

The J gene is TRBJ1-5, the V gene TRBV18; no reliable D call. CDR1 and CDR2 from the germline V gene are KGHSH and LQKENI. V dropped 2 bases and J dropped 1 base, with 9 bases sitting between them. The CDR3 sequence is 15 residues long. CDR3 amino acids: CASSPNSGSNQPQHF. CDR3 in DNA: TGTGCCAGCTCACCAAATTCGGGGAGCAATCAGCCCCAGCATTTT.

Here the CDR3 reads CAVFPGHPNSNYGYTF. CDR3 sequence (DNA): TGTGCCGTCTTTCCGGGACACCCTAACTCTAACTATGGCTACACCTTC. The genes are TRBV10-3 and TRBJ1-2; TRBD1 might be the D (6 bases). The CDR3 has 16 amino acids. Trimming cost V 11 bases and J 0 bases, with 22 bases left between them. The germline V gene encodes CDR1 ENHRY and CDR2 SYGVKD.